The 21 T cell receptor beta chains in this list originate from one sample, sequenced in a study of tumor and adjacent non-tumor tissue in lung cancer. A modified ARM-PCR protocol with three rounds of nested PCR amplified TCRbeta. From the multiplex PCR reads, TCRdb called clonotypes with MiXCR, one entry per CDR3 protein. The sample yields around 57,000 distinct CDR3 sequences, about 61% seen once. This sample's RNA came from whole unsorted tissue. The normal lung tissue was taken more than 3 cm from the tumor edge. The sample taken for sequencing was distant non-tumor lung tissue. These receptors all come from an older man with non-small cell lung cancer.

Comments on this clonotype: A read error may explain this, as a much larger clone is one base away. The V gene is TRBV5-5, the J gene TRBJ1-1, with D possibly TRBD1 on 5 matching bases. Trimming removed 5 bases at V and 0 bases at J, with 8 bases between. Germline CDR1 SGHKS, CDR2 YYEKEE (reference sequence). The CDR3 has 13 residues. In nucleotides, the CDR3 is TGTGCCAGCAGTGACAGATTGAACACTGAAGCTTTCTTT. Its translation is CASSDRLNTEAFF.

This clonotype has only a few counts. CDR3 sequence reads: CASKRNLAKNIQYF. CDR3 nucleotide sequence: TGTGCCAGTAAACGAAATCTAGCCAAAAACATTCAGTACTTC. This chain connects TRBV2 to TRBJ2-4; D is unclear. This CDR3 has 14 amino acids. V was clipped by 9 bases and J by 0 bases, with 12 bases between them. The germline V gene encodes CDR1 SNHLY and CDR2 FYNNEI.

This clonotype has a count of ten or more. The genes are TRBV10-3 and TRBJ2-7; TRBD2 matches 10 bases. The CDR3 spans 13 residues. Germline values: CDR1 ENHRY, CDR2 SYGVKD. Trimming took 6 bases from V and 3 from J; bases not matched to a gene: 2. The CDR3 spells CAIRLAGSYEQYF. CDR3 coding DNA: TGTGCCATCAGACTAGCGGGAAGCTACGAGCAGTACTTC.

Turning to this clonotype: A read error may be the cause here, since a much bigger clone is one base away. The V and J genes are TRBV12-3 or TRBV12-4 and TRBJ2-6, with a weak D call TRBD1 (6 bases). The CDR3 spans 15 residues. CDR3 DNA sequence: TGTGCCAGCAGTCCACAGGGTCCTGGGGCCAACGTCCTGGCTTTC. Translating gives CASSPQGPGANVLAF.

The chain is built from TRBV14 and TRBJ1-2; D possibly corresponds to TRBD1 (5 bases). The V and J ends lost 6 bases and 5 bases respectively, with 16 bases between them. The CDR3 length is 14 residues. Germline loops: CDR1 SGHDN, CDR2 FVKESK. CDR3: CASSRRGLVYGYTF. The CDR3 region has the DNA TGTGCCAGCAGTCGAAGGGGACTTGTTTATGGCTACACCTTC.

On this clonotype itself: Since the CDR3 does not end with the conserved phenylalanine or tryptophan, this likely comes from a read error. The genes are TRBV10-3 and TRBJ1-1, with 10 bases lining up with TRBD1. This CDR3 has 13 amino acids. CDR1 and CDR2 (germline): ENHRY, SYGVKD. CDR3 bases: TGTGCCACCAGGGACAGGGGAGGAACTGAGGCTTTCCTT. Translated, it gives CATRDRGGTEAFL.

Comments on this clonotype: Relative to the germline gene, one junction end is altered; a read error may explain this. The chain has TRBV4-1 and TRBJ2-6, with D possibly TRBD1 on 6 matching bases. The CDR3 sequence is 16 residues long. Germline values: CDR1 MGHRA, CDR2 YSYEKL. CDR3 sequence (DNA): TGCGCCAGCAGCCCATTACAGGGCTCTGGGGCCAACATCCTGACTTTC. The encoded protein is CASSPLQGSGANILTF.

This sequence joins TRBV18 and TRBJ2-5; no clear D gene. CDR3 length equals 13 residues. Germline lookup yields CDR1 KGHSH and CDR2 LQKENI. V was trimmed by 3 bases and J by 2 bases, leaving 7 bases between them. The CDR3: CASSPVRQETQYF. The CDR3, as DNA: TGTGCCAGCTCACCGGTCAGGCAAGAGACCCAGTACTTC.

This clonotype has at least ten counts. The J gene is TRBJ2-3, the V gene TRBV12-3 or TRBV12-4; the D is unclear. Trimming stripped 6 bases from V and 10 bases from J, with 11 bases between. The CDR3 contains 11 residues. The CDR3 DNA is TGTGCCAGCAGCACTACCCCAGCGCAGTATTTT. This sequence encodes CASSTTPAQYF.

On this clonotype: A junction boundary mismatches the germline segment, possibly from a read error. This rearrangement joins TRBV11-2 to TRBJ2-2, with D maybe TRBD1 (5 bases). This CDR3 is built from 16 residues. Per germline, CDR1 SGHAT and CDR2 FQNNGV. Here the CDR3 DNA reads TGTGCCAGCAACTTAGCCCGACAGTCTGCGACCGAGGAGCTGTTTTTT. Translated: CASNLARQSATEELFF.

Concerning this clonotype: A read error is likely, as this CDR3 ends without the conserved phenylalanine or tryptophan. The J gene is TRBJ2-5, the V gene TRBV29-1; D gene ambiguous. The CDR3 spans 10 residues. Trimming took 6 bases from V and 7 from J, leaving 9 bases between them. CDR1 is SQVTM, CDR2 ANQGSEA, per germline. The CDR3 sequence is CSVDGLTQYL. CDR3 sequence (DNA): TGCAGCGTAGATGGCCTGACCCAGTACTTA.

The chain links TRBV6-6 to TRBJ2-1; possibly TRBD2 for D (6 bases). The length of the CDR3 is 14 residues. In germline, CDR1 is MNHNY, CDR2 SVGAGI (reference sequence). The CDR3: CSSSYGGLTNEQFF. CDR3 bases: TGTAGCAGCAGTTACGGGGGACTGACAAATGAGCAGTTCTTC.

Concerning this clonotype itself: One junction end does not reproduce the germline sequence, and a read error may be involved. The V and J genes are TRBV10-3 and TRBJ1-5; D gene uncertain. The CDR3 totals 15 residues. The germline V gene has CDR1 ENHRY and CDR2 SYGVKD. The CDR3: CDISESGSSSQPLHF. DNA for the CDR3: TGTGACATCAGTGAGTCCGGCAGCTCTAGTCAGCCCCTGCATTTT.

This clonotype occurred many times. The gene calls are TRBV11-2 and TRBJ2-7; maybe TRBD1 (6 bases). Germline assignment: CDR1 SGHAT and CDR2 FQNNGV. The CDR3 is 17 residues long. Trimming took off 3 bases at V and 6 bases at J, with 24 bases between the two ends. The CDR3 spells CASSFQGSGMGMAEQYF. The DNA for the CDR3 is TGTGCCAGCAGCTTTCAGGGGTCCGGGATGGGCATGGCCGAGCAGTACTTC.

As regards this clonotype: In this CDR3 the conserved last residue, phenylalanine or tryptophan, is missing, so a read error is likely. This chain links TRBV12-3 or TRBV12-4 with TRBJ2-3; 12 nucleotides match TRBD2. V dropped 4 bases and J dropped 2; count of bases not matched to a gene: 4. The CDR3 extends over 16 amino acids. This chain's CDR3 is CASSWRLAGVTDTQYL. Here the CDR3 DNA reads TGTGCCAGCAGTTGGAGACTAGCGGGGGTCACAGATACGCAGTATTTA.

This clonotype was seen a single time. A junction boundary mismatches the germline segment, possibly from a read error. V gene TRBV4-2 combines with J gene TRBJ2-7, with D perhaps TRBD1 or TRBD2 (5 bases each). Germline V gives CDR1 LGHNA, CDR2 YNFKEQ. This CDR3 region has 15 residues. Here the CDR3 DNA reads TGTTCCAGCAGCCCGGCGGGCACGGGGACCCACGAGCAGTACTTC. Its translation is CSSSPAGTGTHEQYF.

This clonotype is medium-sized (0.01 to 0.1%) within its sample. The chain is built from TRBV6-5 and TRBJ1-5; TRBD1 might be the D (5 bases). Germline V CDR1 and CDR2: MNHEY, SVGAGI. Trimming stripped 8 bases from V and 0 bases from J, with 5 bases between. There are 12 residues in the CDR3. CDR3 nucleotide sequence: TGTGCCAGCGGGGGTAGCAATCAGCCCCAGCATTTT. This codes for CASGGSNQPQHF.

To note about this clonotype: The CDR3 does not end in the conserved phenylalanine or tryptophan, so this is likely a read error. The chain combines TRBV6-1 with TRBJ2-7, with D possibly being TRBD2 (6 bases). The V end was cut by 8 bases, the J end by 3 bases, with 23 bases between. This CDR3 comprises 16 residues. Per the germline V gene, CDR1 is MNHNS and CDR2 is SASEGT. The CDR3 region is CASGNGAGLHNYEQYL. The CDR3 bases are TGTGCCAGCGGGAATGGGGCGGGGCTCCATAACTACGAGCAGTACCTC.

The chain is built from TRBV24-1 and TRBJ2-1, with 8 positions matching TRBD1. The J segment lost 3 bases and the V segment lost 5 bases, leaving 2 bases of the junction unmatched. Looked up from germline, CDR1 is KGHDR and CDR2 is SFDVKD. This CDR3 comprises 14 residues. The CDR3 coding sequence is TGTGCCACCAGTGTAACAGGGGGCTACAATGAGCAGTTCTTC. Protein product: CATSVTGGYNEQFF.

This clonotype has ten or more counts. Here the CDR3 reads CASRRPGQGRGGTEAFF. The CDR3 region has the DNA TGTGCCAGCAGGCGTCCGGGACAGGGGAGAGGGGGCACTGAAGCTTTCTTT. This sequence joins TRBV6-5 and TRBJ1-1; 10 nucleotides match TRBD1. There are 17 residues in the CDR3. J gave up 4 bases and V 6 bases, and 14 bases lay outside the gene matches. Germline V gene data show CDR1 as MNHEY and CDR2 as SVGAGI.

Regarding this clonotype: Given the absence of the conserved phenylalanine or tryptophan at the CDR3 end, a read error is likely. The rearrangement uses TRBV14 and TRBJ2-7, with a tentative D call TRBD1 (5 bases). The ends were cut back, 2 bases at V and 7 bases at J, with 15 bases in the middle. The length of the CDR3 is 14 residues. Looked up from germline, CDR1 is SGHDN and CDR2 is FVKESK. In DNA form, the CDR3 reads TGTGCCAGCAGCCAAATTCAGGGCGAATATGAGCAGTACTCC. This translates into CASSQIQGEYEQYS.